The subject of this entry is one TCR beta chain. Its antigen is undetermined. The sample originates from a study of lymphopenia after photon versus proton radiotherapy. Notes on the study in general: Authors raise, but do not show, better survival with proton therapy. Proton therapy kept repertoires fairly stable, unlike photons, which gained effector/memory cells. After lymphocyte nadir, photon-treated repertoires showed oligoclonal expansion, especially CD8+ Temra.

The germline V gene has CDR1 SQVTM and CDR2 ANQGSEA. The germline V and J ends were trimmed by 5 bases and 5 bases, with 13 bases remaining between them. This CDR3 is 12 amino acids long. Generated by immunoSEQ multiplex PCR, the TCRdb table keeps only in-frame clones and is missing some. In the table there are roughly 23,000 clones, approximately 90% of which are singletons. The specimen was peripheral blood, collected from a patient treated with proton-based radiotherapy. The V call is TRBV29-1, the J call TRBJ2-7, with a possible D match to TRBD1 (6 bases). The receptor was derived from a man aged 80 or over with esophageal cancer. DNA of the CDR3: TGCAGCGTTAGTACAGGGCCCCACGAGCAGTACTTC. Translating gives CSVSTGPHEQYF.